These 18 T cell receptor beta chains came from one sample sequenced in a study of T cell repertoires in cytomegalovirus infection. A single record per CDR3 protein comes from TCRdb applying MiXCR to the reads. The sample carries roughly 78,000 distinct CDR3 sequences, about 37% recorded once. No antigens are known for them. The sequences come from CD8+ T cells from cultured PBMCs, collected from culture after CMV antigen stimulation. The receptors derive from a human donor in good health (CMV status not recorded). Some clones in this sample may be carry-over from other donors' samples.

The chain recombines TRBV7-9 with TRBJ1-5; weak D call: TRBD1 (6 bases). V lost 5 bases and J lost 0, with 20 bases in between. CDR3 length: 18 residues. The germline gives CDR1 SEHNR, CDR2 FQNEAQ (reference sequence). The CDR3 coding sequence is TGTGCCAGCAGCCAATACGATTCGCCAGGGGTTAGCAATCAGCCCCAGCATTTT. Its translation is CASSQYDSPGVSNQPQHF.

There are a few counts of this clonotype. The V call is TRBV9, the J call TRBJ2-2; TRBD2 aligns across 11 bases. V shed 4 bases, J shed 3 bases, and the junction held 5 bases outside the gene matches. The CDR3 has 16 amino acids. The germline CDR1 and CDR2 sequences are SGDLS and YYNGEE. CDR3 nucleotide sequence: TGTGCCAGCAGCAAAGGACTAGCGGGCTACACCGGGGAGCTGTTTTTT. Its protein product is CASSKGLAGYTGELFF.

V is TRBV4-1 and J is TRBJ2-7; TRBD1 might be the D (5 bases). CDR3 length: 13 amino acids. The V end was cut by 0 bases, the J end by 3 bases, with 6 bases between. CDR1 is MGHRA, CDR2 YSYEKL, per germline. The CDR3 protein is CASSQEGLYEQYF. For the CDR3, the DNA is TGCGCCAGCAGCCAAGAGGGGCTCTACGAGCAGTACTTC.

In its sample, this clonotype was seen once. The chain uses TRBV27 and TRBJ1-4, with 7 bases aligning to TRBD1. J gave up 7 bases and V 3 bases, and 5 bases lay outside the gene matches. The CDR3 extends over 14 amino acids. The germline V gene has CDR1 MNHEY and CDR2 SMNVEV (reference sequence). This CDR3 is CASSFFQGGEKLFF. CDR3 sequence (DNA): TGTGCCAGCAGTTTTTTCCAGGGGGGTGAAAAACTGTTTTTT.

This clonotype was counted at least ten times. The genes are TRBV7-2 and TRBJ2-7; D may be TRBD1 (6 bases). Between the trimmed V and J ends, which lost 3 bases and 3 bases, there was a span of 15 bases. Per the germline V gene, CDR1 is SGHTA and CDR2 is FQGNSA. The CDR3 contains 15 residues. CDR3 nucleotides: TGTGCCAGCAGCTTTGGGCCCCTCAGGGGCTACGAGCAGTACTTC. Its protein is CASSFGPLRGYEQYF. Full variable domain (remainder filled in from reference TRBV7-2 and TRBJ2-7): GAGVSQSPSNKVTEKGKDVELRCDPISGHTALYWYRQSLGQGLEFLIYFQGNSAPDKSGLPSDRFSAERTGGSVSTLTIQRTQQEDSAVYLCASSFGPLRGYEQYFGPGTRLTVT.

This clonotype was seen a handful of times. The V call is TRBV7-8, the J call TRBJ2-3; 8 nucleotides match TRBD2. The CDR3 extends over 17 amino acids. Trimming removed 5 bases from V and 2 bases from J; junction bases left unmatched: 12. Germline V lookup: CDR1 SGHVS, CDR2 FQNEAQ. CDR3 protein: CASSQRGSGGYTDTQYF. CDR3 nucleotides: TGTGCCAGCAGCCAACGGGGCAGCGGGGGTTACACAGATACGCAGTATTTT. Complete variable domain (other parts from reference TRBV7-8 and TRBJ2-3): GAGVSQSPRYKVAKRGQDVALRCDPISGHVSLFWYQQALGQGPEFLTYFQNEAQLDKSGLPSDRFFAERPEGSVSTLKIQRTQQEDSAVYLCASSQRGSGGYTDTQYFGPGTRLTVL.

This clonotype was recorded many times. The rearrangement uses TRBV6-1 and TRBJ2-2, with TRBD1 as a possible D gene (5 bases). The germline V and J ends were trimmed by 3 bases and 3 bases, with 11 bases remaining between them. This CDR3 has 15 residues. The V gene's germline CDR1 is MNHNS and CDR2 SASEGT. CDR3 protein: CASSESQGYTGELFF. The CDR3 bases are TGTGCCAGCAGTGAGTCGCAGGGATACACCGGGGAGCTGTTTTTT.

This chain connects TRBV27 to TRBJ1-2, with D maybe TRBD1 (5 bases). This CDR3 is 16 amino acids long. Between the trimmed V and J ends, which lost 5 bases and 3 bases, there was a span of 19 bases. Per the germline V gene, CDR1 is MNHEY and CDR2 is SMNVEV (reference sequence). Here the CDR3 DNA reads TGTGCCAGCAGTCCATCCCGGACGGGGGATCACTATGGCTACACCTTC. Encoded protein: CASSPSRTGDHYGYTF.

This chain joins TRBV28 and TRBJ1-4, with D possibly matching TRBD1 (6 bases). Trimming cost V 0 bases and J 5 bases, with 10 bases left between them. The CDR3 is 15 residues long. CDR1 is MDHEN and CDR2 is SYDVKM in the germline V gene. CDR3 protein: CASSLWGAKNEKLFF. The CDR3 DNA is TGTGCCAGCAGTTTATGGGGGGCCAAGAATGAAAAACTGTTTTTT.

CDR3 in DNA: TGTGCCAGCAGTCCCTCTCGCGGCCCCAATGGAGAGCAGTTCTTC. Translation: CASSPSRGPNGEQFF. This sequence joins TRBV12-3 or TRBV12-4 and TRBJ2-1; D ambiguous. The CDR3 is 15 amino acids. Trimming shortened V by 5 bases and J by 10 bases, and 21 bases separated the two germline ends.

This clonotype was detected only a few times. The V and J genes are TRBV6-5 and TRBJ2-2; TRBD2 matches 10 bases. The CDR3 consists of 15 residues. J lost 2 bases, V lost 5 bases, and 2 bases had no gene match. CDR1 MNHEY and CDR2 SVGAGI come from the germline V gene. The CDR3 loop reads CASSTSGVNTGELFF. The DNA for the CDR3 is TGTGCCAGCAGTACTAGCGGGGTAAACACCGGGGAGCTGTTTTTT.

The rearrangement links TRBV18 to TRBJ2-6; D is unclear. V was clipped by 3 bases and J by 2 bases, with 11 bases between them. Germline CDR1 and CDR2: KGHSH and LQKENI. The CDR3 contains 16 residues. The CDR3 here is CASSPAASAGANVLTF. CDR3 nucleotide sequence: TGTGCCAGCTCACCCGCCGCTAGTGCTGGGGCCAACGTCCTGACTTTC. Full variable domain (remainder filled in from reference TRBV18 and TRBJ2-6): NAGVMQNPRHLVRRRGQEARLRCSPMKGHSHVYWYRQLPEEGLKFMVYLQKENIIDESGMPKERFSAEFPKEGPSILRIQQVVRGDSAAYFCASSPAASAGANVLTFGAGSRLTVL.

This chain joins TRBV7-2 and TRBJ2-7; tentatively, D is TRBD2 (5 bases). Trimming shortened V by 0 bases and J by 2 bases, and 8 bases separated the two germline ends. The CDR3 runs 14 residues. In germline, CDR1 is SGHTA, CDR2 FQGNSA. CDR3 region: CASSLASGTYEQYF. The CDR3 DNA sequence: TGTGCCAGCAGCTTAGCGTCGGGGACCTACGAGCAGTACTTC.

This clonotype was observed a handful of times. This rearrangement joins TRBV7-2 to TRBJ2-5; 7 bases align to TRBD1. The germline V gene encodes CDR1 SGHTA and CDR2 FQGNSA. J lost 3 bases, V lost 0 bases, and 10 bases had no gene match. CDR3 length equals 17 residues. CDR3 DNA: TGTGCCAGCAGCTTAGCGGGCCTGGGACAGCGAGAAGAGACCCAGTACTTC. This translates into CASSLAGLGQREETQYF.

The V call is TRBV5-1, the J call TRBJ2-6; no definite D call. V lost 0 bases, J lost 0 bases, and 7 bases lay in between. This CDR3 contains 16 residues. Per germline, CDR1 SGHRS and CDR2 YFSETQ. The CDR3 protein is CASSLEVNSGANVLTF. The CDR3 DNA follows: TGCGCCAGCAGCTTGGAAGTCAACTCTGGGGCCAACGTCCTGACTTTC.

The chain is built from TRBV5-1 and TRBJ2-7; no reliable D call. The CDR3 has 15 amino acids. V was clipped by 0 bases and J by 1 base, with 11 bases between them. Germline V CDR1 and CDR2: SGHRS, YFSETQ. CDR3 in DNA: TGCGCCAGCAGCTTGGTGGCAGGAACGTCCTACGAGCAGTACTTC. It translates to CASSLVAGTSYEQYF.

This clonotype was observed a few times. V gene TRBV28 combines with J gene TRBJ2-1; TRBD1 aligns across 9 bases. Germline V lookup: CDR1 MDHEN, CDR2 SYDVKM. The CDR3 has 15 amino acids. The V gene end was trimmed by 1 base and the J gene end by 9 bases; junction bases not matched to a gene: 7. The CDR3: CASSLFRGQGREQFF. DNA of the CDR3: TGTGCCAGCAGTTTATTTCGGGGACAGGGTCGTGAGCAGTTCTTC.

The rearrangement links TRBV20-1 to TRBJ2-7; D possibly corresponds to TRBD1 (6 bases). V was clipped by 8 bases and J by 0 bases, with 11 bases between them. The CDR3 contains 12 residues. Per the germline V gene, CDR1 is DFQATT and CDR2 is SNEGSKA (reference sequence). The CDR3 region has the DNA TGCAGTATCAGGGGAAGCTCCTACGAGCAGTACTTC. This codes for CSIRGSSYEQYF.